Presented here are 17 T cell receptor beta chains from one specimen sequenced in a study of metastatic and nonmetastatic thyroid tumors. TCRdb reassembled clones from the PCR reads with MiXCR. The sample lists 20,000 to 25,000 clones, less than 15% occurring once. Prior to thyroid surgery, none of the patients had received any treatment. Specimen: tumor tissue. The receptors derive from a female donor with papillary thyroid cancer or a benign thyroid nodule (not recorded which). Some clones in this sample may be carry-over from other donors' samples.

Many counts were recorded for this clone. V and J are TRBV7-9 and TRBJ2-2; no reliable D call. Trimming removed 7 bases at V and 4 bases at J, with 10 bases between. CDR1 and CDR2 from the germline V gene are SEHNR and FQNEAQ (reference sequence). The CDR3 runs 13 residues. The CDR3 protein is CASTTRATGELFF. The CDR3, as DNA: TGTGCCAGCACCACCCGGGCCACCGGGGAGCTGTTTTTT. Full variable domain (missing parts from reference TRBV7-9 and TRBJ2-2): DTGVSQNPRHKITKRGQNVTFRCDPISEHNRLYWYRQTLGQGPEFLTYFQNEAQLEKSRLLSDRFSAERPKGSFSTLEIQRTEQGDSAMYLCASTTRATGELFFGEGSRLTVL.

This clone occurred many times. The chain recombines TRBV5-1 with TRBJ2-5, with 8 positions matching TRBD2. The germline V gene encodes CDR1 SGHRS and CDR2 YFSETQ. V was pared by 0 bases and J by 2 bases, with 6 bases of the junction left unmatched. This CDR3 is 16 amino acids long. The CDR3 is CASSLGYGGGQETQYF. The CDR3 region has the DNA TGCGCCAGCAGCTTGGGGTACGGGGGGGGTCAAGAGACCCAGTACTTC.

This clone was observed many times. The J gene is TRBJ2-1, the V gene TRBV12-3 or TRBV12-4; tentatively, D is TRBD2 (6 bases). V was pared by 2 bases and J by 6 bases, with 32 bases between. The CDR3 is 21 amino acids. CDR3 DNA: TGTGCCAGCAGTTTAAGTTTTGGGGGTGGACAATCGGCCGGGGGTCGCAATGAGCAGTTCTTC. It yields the protein CASSLSFGGGQSAGGRNEQFF.

A remark on this clone: It is likely a read error, because the conserved phenylalanine at the end of the CDR3 is missing. V usage is TRBV20-1 and J usage is TRBJ1-5, with TRBD1 as a possible D gene (5 bases). CDR1 DFQATT and CDR2 SNEGSKA come from the germline V gene (reference sequence). The V end was cut by 4 bases, the J end by 4 bases, with 17 bases between. CDR3 length: 15 amino acids. Written as DNA, the CDR3 is TGCAGTGCTATCCCGGGGGAGGTAGGTAATCAGCCCCAGCATGTT. This translates into CSAIPGEVGNQPQHV.

The V call is TRBV18, the J call TRBJ1-2; D remains ambiguous. Per germline, CDR1 KGHSH and CDR2 LQKENI. V was pared by 2 bases and J by 7 bases, with 14 bases between. The CDR3 runs to 14 residues. The CDR3 DNA is TGTGCCAGCTCACCAGGCAGCCATAACGGTGGCTACACCTTC. Its protein product is CASSPGSHNGGYTF.

Ten or more counts support this clone. The V call is TRBV11-2, the J call TRBJ2-1, with TRBD1 matching over 7 bases. Germline V CDR1 and CDR2: SGHAT, FQNNGV. J was trimmed by 7 bases and V by 5 bases; bases with no gene match: 8. This CDR3 has 14 residues. CDR3 in DNA: TGTGCCAGCAGCCGGGACAGCTTGTGGAATGAGCAGTTCTTC. Translating gives CASSRDSLWNEQFF.

This clone was detected many times. The rearrangement joins TRBV4-1 to TRBJ2-1; 7 bases line up with TRBD2. CDR3 length: 18 amino acids. CDR1 is MGHRA, CDR2 YSYEKL, per germline. The V and J ends lost 6 bases and 4 bases, in that order; junction bases with no gene match: 18. CDR3 sequence (DNA): TGCGCCAGCAGTCCCAGCCAGGGCCAGGGACTATTATACAATGAGCAGTTCTTC. Residues: CASSPSQGQGLLYNEQFF.

This clone came up a few times. V gene TRBV6-1 combines with J gene TRBJ1-6, with D hard to call. This CDR3 spans 12 amino acids. Germline lookup yields CDR1 MNHNS and CDR2 SASEGT. Trimming stripped 0 bases from V and 9 bases from J, with 3 bases between. The CDR3 DNA sequence: TGTGCCAGCAGTGAAGCGATTTCACCCCTCCACTTT. Protein: CASSEAISPLHF.

As for this clone: This may come from a read error, since a much larger clone is one base off. CDR3 DNA: TGCAGTGCTAGATATGCGGCCACGTACACCTTC. Translated, it gives CSARYAATYTF. The V call is TRBV20-1, the J call TRBJ1-2; D is undetermined. CDR3 length: 11 amino acids. CDR1 is DFQATT, CDR2 SNEGSKA, per germline (reference sequence). V lost 2 bases and J 11 bases, leaving 12 bases between the germline ends.

This clone has a count of ten or more. The rearrangement uses TRBV2 and TRBJ2-5; D gene uncertain. CDR3 length: 13 residues. Germline lookup yields CDR1 SNHLY and CDR2 FYNNEI. V lost 7 bases and J lost 0, with 9 bases in between. CDR3 DNA sequence: TGTGCCAGCAAGGCACGGTACCAAGAGACCCAGTACTTC. This encodes CASKARYQETQYF. The full variable domain, with the rest looked up from reference TRBV2 and TRBJ2-5, is EPEVTQTPSHQVTQMGQEVILRCVPISNHLYFYWYRQILGQKVEFLVSFYNNEISEKSEIFDDQFSVERPDGSNFTLKIRSTKLEDSAMYFCASKARYQETQYFGPGTRLLVL.

This clone has a handful of counts. This chain connects TRBV6-1 to TRBJ1-2; maybe TRBD1 (6 bases). The CDR3 consists of 14 residues. The germline V gene encodes CDR1 MNHNS and CDR2 SASEGT. V lost 5 bases, J lost 4 bases, and 14 bases lay in between. The CDR3 loop is CASSRAGAGYGYTF. The CDR3 nucleotides read TGTGCCAGCAGTCGTGCAGGGGCCGGCTATGGCTACACCTTC.

This clone appeared a few times. The DNA of the CDR3 is TGTGCCAGCAGTTGGGACAGGGGGCCTTCACCCCTCCACTTT. Residues: CASSWDRGPSPLHF. The chain recombines TRBV12-3 or TRBV12-4 with TRBJ1-6; 12 bases align to TRBD1. With V trimmed by 4 bases and J by 9 bases, 1 base remained unmatched. CDR3 length: 14 residues.

This clone has a count of ten or more. V usage is TRBV7-7 and J usage is TRBJ2-1; 10 positions agree with TRBD2. The CDR3 extends over 15 amino acids. Trimming at V came to 6 bases and at J to 5 bases, leaving 7 bases not matched to a gene. CDR1 and CDR2 (germline): SSHAT, FNYEAQ (reference sequence). The CDR3 DNA sequence: TGTGCCAGCAGTCCCACCGGGACTAGCGACAATGAGCAGTTCTTC. Its protein product is CASSPTGTSDNEQFF.

The chain uses TRBV3-1 and TRBJ1-3; D unresolved. From germline, CDR1 is LGHDT and CDR2 YNNKEL (reference sequence). V lost 8 bases, J lost 4 bases, and 9 bases lay in between. The CDR3 sequence is 12 residues long. The CDR3 is CASGGGGNTIYF. The DNA of the CDR3 is TGTGCCAGCGGTGGAGGGGGAAACACCATATATTTT. Using reference TRBV3-1 and TRBJ1-3 for the parts outside the CDR3, the full variable domain is DTAVSQTPKYLVTQMGNDKSIKCEQNLGHDTMYWYKQDSKKFLKIMFSYNNKELIINETVPNRFSPKSPDKAHLNLHINSLELGDSAVYFCASGGGGNTIYFGEGSWLTVV.

This clone was observed a few times. V usage is TRBV12-3 or TRBV12-4 and J usage is TRBJ2-7; D is unresolved. V gave up 7 bases and J gave up 6 bases, with 19 bases separating them. The CDR3 consists of 14 residues. The CDR3: CASIKGLLKCEQYF. CDR3 sequence (DNA): TGTGCCAGCATCAAGGGTCTCTTAAAATGCGAGCAGTACTTC.

This clone was observed a handful of times. The chain links TRBV24-1 to TRBJ1-2; a weak D match, TRBD1 (5 bases). This CDR3 has 15 residues. The V end lost 0 bases, the J end lost 9 bases, and 16 bases lay between the germline ends. Per the germline V gene, CDR1 is KGHDR and CDR2 is SFDVKD. In DNA, the CDR3 is TGTGCCACCAGTGATTTGTATGGCAGGGTGGTTTGCTACACCTTC. This gives the protein CATSDLYGRVVCYTF.

The chain carries TRBV20-1 and TRBJ2-7; TRBD2 aligns across 7 bases. V dropped 2 bases and J dropped 0; count of bases not matched to a gene: 16. CDR3 size: 18 residues. Looked up from germline, CDR1 is DFQATT and CDR2 is SNEGSKA (reference sequence). In nucleotides, the CDR3 is TGCAGTGCTAGATTGGGGGGGGACCCCCGGATTACCTCCTACGAGCAGTACTTC. Amino acid sequence: CSARLGGDPRITSYEQYF.